The 13 T cell receptor beta chains below all came from one sample that was sequenced in a study of cytomegalovirus exposure and HLA in healthy donors. The PCR made use of 60 Vbeta and 13 Jbeta primers. Data came from immunoSEQ multiplex PCR; TCRdb stores just in-frame clones and leaves some out. The top ten hold 1.6% of the sample, which has about 190,000 clones, over 70% seen once. The sequencing sample was made of PBMCs. The receptors were sampled from a woman aged 18-29 years in good health and CMV-seronegative.

J is TRBJ2-5 and V is TRBV10-2, with TRBD2 matching 8 bases. V trimming: 6 bases; J trimming: 4 bases; junction bases outside the gene matches: 7. CDR1 and CDR2 from the germline V gene are WSHSY and SAAADI. The length of the CDR3 is 14 residues. The CDR3 sequence is CASRVPGLGETQYF. The CDR3 nucleotides read TGCGCCAGCAGGGTACCGGGACTAGGAGAGACCCAGTACTTC.

This clone has a single count. The chain is built from TRBV18 and TRBJ1-5; tentatively, D is TRBD1 (5 bases). The ends were cut back, 6 bases at V and 3 bases at J, with 12 bases in the middle. Germline values: CDR1 KGHSH, CDR2 LQKENI. The CDR3 has 14 residues. The CDR3 region has the DNA TGTGCCAGCTCGCCAGGGCGTGACAATCAGCCCCAGCATTTT. Translating gives CASSPGRDNQPQHF.

This clone came up once. This rearrangement joins TRBV30 to TRBJ1-1; D not resolved. The V end was cut by 0 bases, the J end by 0 bases, with 8 bases between. Germline V gives CDR1 GTSNPN, CDR2 SVGIG (reference sequence). CDR3 length equals 14 residues. CDR3 in amino acids: CAWSVSLVNTEAFF. The CDR3 region has the DNA TGTGCCTGGAGTGTATCGTTAGTGAACACTGAAGCTTTCTTT.

This clone appeared once. The chain recombines TRBV7-3 with TRBJ2-5, with 7 bases matching TRBD2. This CDR3 spans 15 amino acids. Germline values: CDR1 SGHTA, CDR2 FQGTGA. V lost 2 bases to trimming and J lost 1 base; unmatched junction nucleotides: 4. The CDR3 is CASSLVGGSQETQYF. The CDR3 DNA reads TGTGCCAGCAGCTTAGTTGGCGGGAGCCAAGAGACCCAGTACTTC.

The chain carries TRBV7-2 and TRBJ2-7; 12 positions match TRBD2. After removal of 2 bases from V and 2 bases from J, the junction contained 1 base not matched to a gene. Germline values: CDR1 SGHTA, CDR2 FQGNSA. The CDR3 totals 15 residues. The CDR3 protein is CASSLTSGGTYEQYF. CDR3 sequence (DNA): TGTGCCAGCAGCTTAACTAGCGGGGGGACCTACGAGCAGTACTTC.

This chain joins TRBV25-1 and TRBJ1-6, with 10 bases lining up with TRBD1. Germline V CDR1 and CDR2: MGHDK, SYGVNS. The CDR3 totals 15 residues. The V gene end was trimmed by 4 bases and the J gene end by 6 bases; junction bases not matched to a gene: 3. CDR3 DNA sequence: TGTGCCAGCAGTGGGACAGGGGGTTTTAATTCACCCCTCCACTTT. Translation gives CASSGTGGFNSPLHF.

This clone was detected only a few times. CDR3 sequence reads: CASSLAGLAGTGELFF. The CDR3 coding sequence is TGTGCCAGCAGCTTGGCGGGACTAGCGGGCACCGGGGAGCTGTTTTTT. The chain has TRBV5-4 and TRBJ2-2; 12 positions agree with TRBD2. Germline V CDR1 and CDR2: SGHNT, YYREEE (reference sequence). This CDR3 region has 16 residues. V lost 0 bases, J lost 4 bases, and 1 base stayed unmatched. Together with reference TRBV5-4 and TRBJ2-2, the CDR3 gives the full variable domain: ETGVTQSPTHLIKTRGQQVTLRCSSQSGHNTVSWYQQALGQGPQFIFQYYREEENGRGNFPPRFSGLQFPNYSSELNVNALELDDSALYLCASSLAGLAGTGELFFGEGSRLTVL.

This chain links TRBV27 with TRBJ2-5, with 13 bases that match TRBD2. J gave up 4 bases and V 2 bases, and 7 bases lay outside the gene matches. Per germline, CDR1 MNHEY and CDR2 SMNVEV (reference sequence). The CDR3 runs 17 residues. DNA for the CDR3: TGTGCCAGCAGTTTAGGAGGGACTAGCGGGGTACGAGAGACCCAGTACTTC. Protein product: CASSLGGTSGVRETQYF.

The genes are TRBV15 and TRBJ1-2; perhaps TRBD1 as D (6 bases). Trimming pared 0 bases from V and 7 bases from J, leaving 18 bases between. The CDR3 loop spans 16 amino acids. Germline V CDR1 and CDR2: LNHNV, YYDKDF (reference sequence). The DNA for the CDR3 is TGTGCCACCAGCAGAGATCTGTCGGGGCAGGGGTCTGGCTACACCTTC. Amino acid sequence: CATSRDLSGQGSGYTF.

The V call is TRBV19, the J call TRBJ1-1; D gene uncertain. Germline loops: CDR1 LNHDA, CDR2 SQIVND (reference sequence). V gave up 7 bases and J gave up 9 bases, with 18 bases separating them. The length of the CDR3 is 13 residues. As DNA, the CDR3 is TGTGCCAGTACCCCATCGGAGGGCCTGCAAGCTTTCTTT. Its translation: CASTPSEGLQAFF.

This chain joins TRBV27 and TRBJ2-7; 10 bases align to TRBD2. With V trimmed by 5 bases and J by 7 bases, 8 bases remained unmatched. The CDR3 loop spans 14 amino acids. CDR1 and CDR2 (germline): MNHEY, SMNVEV (reference sequence). The CDR3: CASSPQLAGAEQYF. The CDR3 DNA follows: TGTGCCAGCAGTCCCCAGCTAGCGGGAGCTGAGCAGTACTTC.

The rearrangement joins TRBV6-5 to TRBJ1-2; TRBD1 matches at 11 bases. The germline V gene has CDR1 MNHEY and CDR2 SVGAGI. The CDR3 contains 16 residues. J gave up 2 bases and V 0 bases, and 2 bases lay outside the gene matches. As DNA, the CDR3 is TGTGCCAGCAGTTACTCCGGACAGGGGGCAAACTATGGCTACACCTTC. Translation: CASSYSGQGANYGYTF.

A word on this clone: The CDR3 does not close with the conserved phenylalanine or tryptophan, likely indicating a read error. V is TRBV2 and J is TRBJ1-2; possible D gene TRBD1, 6 bases. Per the germline V gene, CDR1 is SNHLY and CDR2 is FYNNEI. The CDR3 runs to 13 residues. Written as DNA, the CDR3 is TGTACAATTACGGGGGGCCCCAACTATGGCTACACCCTC. Protein: CTITGGPNYGYTL.